This T cell receptor beta chain was captured by sequencing in a study of cytomegalovirus exposure and HLA in healthy donors. Study results and limitations: There was a cluster of highly shared sequence variants that was likely a sequencing artifact.

V shed 4 bases and J shed 0 bases, with 13 bases lying between them. CDR3 size: 16 residues. Germline V gene sequence: CDR1 SEHNR, CDR2 FQNEAQ (reference sequence). The PCR used 60 Vbeta and 13 Jbeta primers. Profiling relied on immunoSEQ multiplex PCR, and the TCRdb table lists in-frame clones only, not all of them. In the table there are about 180,000 clones, 79% of which are singletons. Notes on this clone: What it binds is not known.

Sequenced material: PBMCs. This chain joins TRBV7-9 and TRBJ2-1; D is undetermined. The TCR was taken from a woman aged 40 to 55 in good health and CMV-seronegative. For the CDR3, the DNA is TGTGCCAGCAGCTCAAAGGAACACAGCTCCTACAATGAGCAGTTCTTC. It codes for CASSSKEHSSYNEQFF.